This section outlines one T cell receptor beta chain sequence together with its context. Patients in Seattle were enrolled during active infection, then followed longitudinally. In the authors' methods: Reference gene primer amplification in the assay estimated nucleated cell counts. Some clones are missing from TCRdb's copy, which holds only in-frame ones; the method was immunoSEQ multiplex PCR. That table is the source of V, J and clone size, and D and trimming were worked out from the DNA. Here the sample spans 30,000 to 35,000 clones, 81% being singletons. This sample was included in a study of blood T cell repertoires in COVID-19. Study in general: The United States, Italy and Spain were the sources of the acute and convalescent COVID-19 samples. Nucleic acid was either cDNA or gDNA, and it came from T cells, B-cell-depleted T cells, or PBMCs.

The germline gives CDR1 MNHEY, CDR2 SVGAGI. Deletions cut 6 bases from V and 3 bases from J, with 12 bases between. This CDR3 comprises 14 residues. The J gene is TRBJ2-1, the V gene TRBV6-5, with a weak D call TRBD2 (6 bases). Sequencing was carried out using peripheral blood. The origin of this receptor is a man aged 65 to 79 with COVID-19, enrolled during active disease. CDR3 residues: CASRRLVGYNEQFF. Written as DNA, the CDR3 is TGTGCCAGCAGGAGACTAGTGGGCTACAATGAGCAGTTCTTC.